Below, 2 T cell receptor beta chains from the same sample are listed, as sequenced in a study of blood T cell repertoires in COVID-19. Sequencing was performed with immunoSEQ multiplex PCR; in TCRdb, only in-frame clones are kept and a portion is missing. The sample consists of over 50,000 clones, roughly 80% of them appearing once. Sequencing was performed on peripheral blood. The receptors come from a man between 70 and 80 years old with acute or convalescent COVID-19.

This sequence joins TRBV11-1 and TRBJ2-3; 10 bases align to TRBD2. The CDR3 has 16 residues. CDR1 SGHAT and CDR2 FQDESV come from the germline V gene (reference sequence). With V trimmed by 5 bases and J by 1 base, 6 bases remained unmatched. The CDR3 coding sequence is TGTGCCAGCAGCCCCTGGACTAGCGGCCGCACAGATACGCAGTATTTT. Its translation: CASSPWTSGRTDTQYF.

The genes are TRBV7-2 and TRBJ1-2; 10 nucleotides align to TRBD1. The CDR3 is made up of 16 amino acids. J gave up 4 bases and V 5 bases, and 10 bases lay outside the gene matches. Germline values: CDR1 SGHTA, CDR2 FQGNSA. The CDR3 DNA reads as TGTGCCAGCAGCCCCACTGGGACAGGGGACCCCTATGGCTACACCTTC. It codes for CASSPTGTGDPYGYTF.